This T cell receptor beta chain comes out of a study of T cell responses to AZD1222 COVID-19 vaccine. Trimming pared 4 bases from V and 2 bases from J, leaving 12 bases between. CDR3 length: 15 amino acids. Per the germline V gene, CDR1 is MNHEY and CDR2 is SMNVEV (reference sequence). Only in-frame clones appear in the TCRdb table, and some are missing; sequencing was by immunoSEQ multiplex PCR. The sample includes over 100,000 clones, around 85% seen only once; the top ten take around 7.9%. Study-wide results and limits: Across the whole spike, CD4 TCRs peaked at regions 160-218 and 743-854. Donors skewed white British and female; clonal diversity was possibly underestimated.

Remarks on this clone: The target antigen is unknown.

The clonotype comes from an adult who received the MenACWY meningococcal vaccine as a control. The chain has TRBV27 and TRBJ2-1; tentative D call: TRBD2 (5 bases). The specimen comprised peripheral blood, sampled 28 days after the second dose of the MenACWY control vaccine. The DNA of the CDR3 is TGTGCCAGCAGTTCCACCGTGCGGGCCTACAATGAGCAGTTCTTC. Residues: CASSSTVRAYNEQFF.